The T cell receptor (beta chain) under discussion was sequenced for a study of blood T cell repertoires in COVID-19. This clone appeared a single time. TCRdb's table, derived via immunoSEQ multiplex PCR, lists solely in-frame clones and lacks some. This table holds 95,000 to 150,000 clones, 82% found once. Trimming stripped 5 bases from V and 5 bases from J, with 12 bases between. Germline V CDR1 and CDR2: LNHDA, SQIVND (reference sequence). This CDR3 has 13 residues. The sequencing sample was made of peripheral blood. This receptor was obtained from a woman between 65 and 79 years old with acute or convalescent COVID-19. The chain combines TRBV19 with TRBJ1-1; D is unresolved. CDR3 protein: CASSDGRRTEAFF. Here the CDR3 DNA reads TGTGCCAGTAGTGACGGGAGGAGGACTGAAGCTTTCTTT.